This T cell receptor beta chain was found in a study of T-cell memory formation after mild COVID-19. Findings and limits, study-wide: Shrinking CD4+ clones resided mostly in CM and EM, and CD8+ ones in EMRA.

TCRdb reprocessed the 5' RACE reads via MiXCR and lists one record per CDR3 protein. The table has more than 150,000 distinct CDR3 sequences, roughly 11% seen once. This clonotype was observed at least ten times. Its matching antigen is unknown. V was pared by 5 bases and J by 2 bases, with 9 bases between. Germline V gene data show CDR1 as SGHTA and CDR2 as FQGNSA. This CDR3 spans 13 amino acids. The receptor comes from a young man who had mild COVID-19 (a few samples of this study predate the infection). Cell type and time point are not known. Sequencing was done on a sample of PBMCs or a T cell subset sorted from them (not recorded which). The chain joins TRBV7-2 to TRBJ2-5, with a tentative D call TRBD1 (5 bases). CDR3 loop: CASSPDRQETQYF. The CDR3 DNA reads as TGTGCCAGCAGCCCCGACAGACAAGAGACCCAGTACTTC.